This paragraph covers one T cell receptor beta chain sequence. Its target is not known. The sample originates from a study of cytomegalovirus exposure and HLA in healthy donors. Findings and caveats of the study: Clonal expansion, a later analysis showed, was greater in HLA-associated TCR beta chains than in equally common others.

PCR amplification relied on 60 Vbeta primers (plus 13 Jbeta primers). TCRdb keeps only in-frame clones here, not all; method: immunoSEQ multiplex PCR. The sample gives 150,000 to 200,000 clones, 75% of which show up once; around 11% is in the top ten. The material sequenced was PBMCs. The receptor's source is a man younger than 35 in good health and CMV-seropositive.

The CDR3 DNA sequence: TGTGCCAGCAGCCAAGATTTTGTGACAGGGAAAAAGAGAACCCAGTACTTC. This encodes CASSQDFVTGKKRTQYF. This chain uses TRBV14 with TRBJ2-5; 7 nucleotides agree with TRBD1. The V segment lost 0 bases and the J segment 8 bases; nucleotides outside the gene matches: 15. The CDR3 is 17 amino acids. The germline gives CDR1 SGHDN, CDR2 FVKESK.